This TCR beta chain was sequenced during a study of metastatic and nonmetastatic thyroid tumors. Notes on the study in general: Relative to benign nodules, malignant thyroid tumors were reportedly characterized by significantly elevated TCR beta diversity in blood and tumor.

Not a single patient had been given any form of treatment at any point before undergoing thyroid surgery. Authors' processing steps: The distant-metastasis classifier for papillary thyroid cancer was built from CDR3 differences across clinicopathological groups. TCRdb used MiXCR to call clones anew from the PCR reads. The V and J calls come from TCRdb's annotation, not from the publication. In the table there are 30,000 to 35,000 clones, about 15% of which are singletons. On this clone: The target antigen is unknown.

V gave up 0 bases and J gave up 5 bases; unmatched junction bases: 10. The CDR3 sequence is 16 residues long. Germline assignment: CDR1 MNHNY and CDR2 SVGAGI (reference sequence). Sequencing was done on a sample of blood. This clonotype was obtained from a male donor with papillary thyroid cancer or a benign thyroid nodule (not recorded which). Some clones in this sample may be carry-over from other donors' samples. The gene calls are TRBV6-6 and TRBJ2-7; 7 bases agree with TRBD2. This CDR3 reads CASSYSMGEGRNEQYF. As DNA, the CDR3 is TGTGCCAGCAGTTACTCGATGGGGGAGGGTCGGAACGAGCAGTACTTC.